These T cell receptor beta chains were read from a single sample in a study of blood T cell repertoires in COVID-19. Measured with immunoSEQ multiplex PCR; TCRdb has only the in-frame clones, and not every one. The table lists under 250,000 clones, approximately 90% of them singletons, with under 14% in the top ten. Specimen: PBMCs or T cells enriched from blood (not recorded which). The receptors derive from a man between 25 and 39 years old who had recovered from COVID-19. Each CDR3 is given with its conserved first and last residue. A D gene is named only where the DNA matches it firmly.

CDR3 protein: CASSPGGGADYGYTF
CDR3 length: 15
D gene: NA
V gene: TRBV18

CDR3 protein: CAISESGQGDQPQHF
CDR3 length: 15
D gene: NA
V gene: TRBV10-3

CDR3 protein: CASSQGGTGSSGNTIYF
CDR3 length: 17
D gene: TRBD1
V gene: TRBV5-1

CDR3 protein: CASSSSTGGRGEQYF
CDR3 length: 15
D gene: TRBD1
V gene: TRBV28

CDR3 protein: CASSSDRGRSEAFF
CDR3 length: 14
D gene: TRBD1
V gene: TRBV5-1

CDR3 protein: CASSLVRFRSYNEQFF
CDR3 length: 16
D gene: NA
V gene: TRBV7-8

CDR3 protein: CASSQLTGELFF
CDR3 length: 12
D gene: NA
V gene: TRBV12-3/TRBV12-4

CDR3 protein: CSASSTGTQALETQYF
CDR3 length: 16
D gene: NA
V gene: TRBV20-1

CDR3 protein: CASSPPLPEEKLFF
CDR3 length: 14
D gene: NA
V gene: TRBV18

CDR3 protein: CASSSTGPYGYTF
CDR3 length: 13
D gene: NA
V gene: TRBV12-3/TRBV12-4

CDR3 protein: CASSLGLAGESYYGYTF
CDR3 length: 17
D gene: NA
V gene: TRBV7-8

CDR3 protein: CASSLPAGLDEQYF
CDR3 length: 14
D gene: NA
V gene: TRBV7-9

CDR3 protein: CASSLTGNEQFF
CDR3 length: 12
D gene: NA
V gene: TRBV5-4

CDR3 protein: CASSPGQAVFYEQYF
CDR3 length: 15
D gene: TRBD1
V gene: TRBV11-2

CDR3 protein: CASSLPPGQGPRGELFF
CDR3 length: 17
D gene: TRBD1
V gene: TRBV28

CDR3 protein: CASSQDVGTSGRHEQFF
CDR3 length: 17
D gene: TRBD2
V gene: TRBV4-2

CDR3 protein: CAIRDREEPQHF
CDR3 length: 12
D gene: TRBD1
V gene: TRBV10-3

CDR3 protein: CAWSVPTGYSSYGYTF
CDR3 length: 16
D gene: TRBD1
V gene: TRBV30

CDR3 protein: CASSLRWGGLEETQYF
CDR3 length: 16
D gene: TRBD2
V gene: TRBV27

CDR3 protein: CASPIRGRVREQYF
CDR3 length: 14
D gene: TRBD2
V gene: TRBV5-8

CDR3 protein: CASSRGTNLAGEQFF
CDR3 length: 15
D gene: NA
V gene: TRBV11-3

CDR3 protein: CASSFMTGLNTEAFF
CDR3 length: 15
D gene: TRBD1
V gene: TRBV6-5

CDR3 protein: CASSQNTEAFF
CDR3 length: 11
D gene: NA
V gene: TRBV27

CDR3 protein: CASSYSIGSRTEAFF
CDR3 length: 15
D gene: NA
V gene: TRBV6-5

CDR3 protein: CSVAGTLTNEQFF
CDR3 length: 13
D gene: NA
V gene: TRBV29-1

CDR3 protein: CASDKQGPPSPLHF
CDR3 length: 14
D gene: NA
V gene: TRBV2

CDR3 protein: CASSLVAGSYGYTF
CDR3 length: 14
D gene: NA
V gene: TRBV5-1

CDR3 protein: CASSLFDREAGNTIYF
CDR3 length: 16
D gene: TRBD1
V gene: TRBV19

CDR3 protein: CASSHGTGVPKNIQYF
CDR3 length: 16
D gene: TRBD1
V gene: TRBV3-1/TRBV3-2

CDR3 protein: CASSSFPGQGAYEKLFF
CDR3 length: 17
D gene: TRBD1
V gene: TRBV19

CDR3 protein: CASSVEARANTGELFF
CDR3 length: 16
D gene: NA
V gene: TRBV9

CDR3 protein: CASRPGQGPEAFF
CDR3 length: 13
D gene: TRBD1
V gene: TRBV19

CDR3 protein: CASSQVGQPGSNQPQHF
CDR3 length: 17
D gene: NA
V gene: TRBV4-2

CDR3 protein: CASSRLGRGTVGEQYF
CDR3 length: 16
D gene: TRBD1
V gene: TRBV28

CDR3 protein: CASNQKLGRGLGGNTIYF
CDR3 length: 18
D gene: TRBD1
V gene: TRBV5-6

CDR3 protein: CAWIQTGGNYGYTF
CDR3 length: 14
D gene: TRBD1
V gene: TRBV30

CDR3 protein: CASSPQGGFTDTQYF
CDR3 length: 15
D gene: NA
V gene: TRBV9

CDR3 protein: CASSWTVNTEAFF
CDR3 length: 13
D gene: NA
V gene: TRBV11-3

CDR3 protein: CASSSLRAREAGYTF
CDR3 length: 15
D gene: NA
V gene: TRBV11-2

CDR3 protein: CSATTDRTAFF
CDR3 length: 11
D gene: NA
V gene: TRBV29-1

CDR3 protein: CAGSSSGGNNEQFF
CDR3 length: 14
D gene: TRBD2
V gene: TRBV12-5

CDR3 protein: CASSRTGTSGTGELFF
CDR3 length: 16
D gene: TRBD2
V gene: TRBV7-2

CDR3 protein: CASSPGQIDGYTF
CDR3 length: 13
D gene: NA
V gene: TRBV18

CDR3 protein: CASRTRTPEKLFF
CDR3 length: 13
D gene: NA
V gene: TRBV12-3/TRBV12-4

CDR3 protein: CASSQDEGEKDTDTQYF
CDR3 length: 17
D gene: NA
V gene: TRBV3-1/TRBV3-2

CDR3 protein: CASSQLLPTVNEQFF
CDR3 length: 15
D gene: NA
V gene: TRBV3-1/TRBV3-2

CDR3 protein: CASSSGTGGLGYTF
CDR3 length: 14
D gene: TRBD1
V gene: TRBV11-2

CDR3 protein: CATSRDQGRETQYF
CDR3 length: 14
D gene: NA
V gene: TRBV15

CDR3 protein: CASSYRGYNSPLHF
CDR3 length: 14
D gene: NA
V gene: TRBV6-5

CDR3 protein: CAWSGLAGSVGGNEQFF
CDR3 length: 17
D gene: TRBD2
V gene: TRBV30

CDR3 protein: CASSSRGDTEAFF
CDR3 length: 13
D gene: NA
V gene: TRBV6-5

CDR3 protein: CSVLRLTGELFF
CDR3 length: 12
D gene: NA
V gene: TRBV29-1

CDR3 protein: CATSAPESSGNTIYF
CDR3 length: 15
D gene: NA
V gene: TRBV24-1

CDR3 protein: CASRQGQAGEKLFF
CDR3 length: 14
D gene: NA
V gene: TRBV19

CDR3 protein: CASNSGGGTEAFF
CDR3 length: 13
D gene: NA
V gene: TRBV5-1

CDR3 protein: CASRPGGSSYEQYF
CDR3 length: 14
D gene: TRBD2
V gene: TRBV28

CDR3 protein: CASSSHSTGGGYGYTF
CDR3 length: 16
D gene: TRBD1
V gene: TRBV7-2

CDR3 protein: CASSFRGGYGYTF
CDR3 length: 13
D gene: NA
V gene: TRBV12-1